The 27 T cell receptor beta chains below come from one sample, sequenced in a study of shared clonotypes between healthy human individuals. Method: immunoSEQ multiplex PCR; TCRdb's copy keeps in-frame clones and lacks some. The repertoire holds 2,500,000 or so clones, with 85% to 95% as singletons. Sequencing was performed on naive CD4+ T cells sorted from blood. Subset in this sample: CD45RA+ positively selected. These receptors were taken from a man younger than 35 in good health.

V and J are TRBV7-9 and TRBJ1-1; no definite D call. Germline V gives CDR1 SEHNR, CDR2 FQNEAQ (reference sequence). V lost 2 bases, J lost 6 bases, and 13 bases lay in between. This CDR3 contains 14 residues. CDR3 bases: TGTGCCAGCAGCTTACCGACCATTACCCCTGAAGCTTTCTTT. Its protein product is CASSLPTITPEAFF.

V is TRBV28 and J is TRBJ2-5; possible D gene TRBD2, 6 bases. V was shortened by 4 bases and J by 2 bases, with 11 bases between the two germline ends. Germline-derived CDR1 and CDR2 are MDHEN and SYDVKM. The CDR3 runs 14 residues. The CDR3 protein is CASSSPRGQETQYF. The CDR3 DNA reads TGTGCCAGCAGTTCTCCCCGGGGGCAAGAGACCCAGTACTTC.

The V gene is TRBV6-1, the J gene TRBJ2-7; D remains unclear. Germline V gene lookup returns CDR1 MNHNS and CDR2 SASEGT. V was shortened by 4 bases and J by 1 base, with 5 bases between the two germline ends. CDR3 size: 12 residues. The CDR3 DNA is TGTGCCAGCAGTGGCCATTCCTACGAGCAGTACTTC. Translation gives CASSGHSYEQYF.

This chain joins TRBV4-1 and TRBJ2-1; 11 nucleotides agree with TRBD1. Germline V gives CDR1 MGHRA, CDR2 YSYEKL. The V segment lost 6 bases and the J segment 5 bases; nucleotides outside the gene matches: 6. The CDR3 is 15 residues long. This chain's CDR3 is CASRFGTGGNNEQFF. In DNA form, the CDR3 reads TGCGCCAGCAGGTTCGGGACAGGGGGAAACAATGAGCAGTTCTTC.

The chain is built from TRBV6-5 and TRBJ2-3; a possible D gene is TRBD2 (6 bases). The CDR3 extends over 14 amino acids. Germline CDR1 and CDR2: MNHEY and SVGAGI. The V end lost 5 bases, the J end lost 0 bases, and 9 bases lay between the germline ends. The CDR3 bases are TGTGCCAGCAGTCAGGGACTGAGCACAGATACGCAGTATTTT. It is translated as CASSQGLSTDTQYF.

The chain has TRBV2 and TRBJ2-1; TRBD2 matches at 9 bases. CDR1 SNHLY and CDR2 FYNNEI come from the germline V gene. After removal of 7 bases from V and 7 bases from J, the junction contained 5 bases not matched to a gene. The CDR3 is 13 residues long. The CDR3 protein is CASMREGRNEQFF. In nucleotides, the CDR3 is TGTGCCAGCATGCGGGAGGGTAGGAATGAGCAGTTCTTC.

The chain couples TRBV18 to TRBJ2-2; 8 nucleotides align to TRBD2. This CDR3 comprises 15 residues. J gave up 5 bases and V 3 bases, and 5 bases lay outside the gene matches. CDR1 KGHSH and CDR2 LQKENI come from the germline V gene. CDR3 region: CASSPWLAGTGELFF. The CDR3 DNA sequence: TGTGCCAGCTCACCCTGGCTAGCGGGTACCGGGGAGCTGTTTTTT.

This chain uses TRBV7-8 with TRBJ2-6, with D possibly being TRBD1 (6 bases). CDR3 length: 16 amino acids. The V gene lost 6 bases and the J gene lost 4 bases, with 16 bases spanning the gap. Germline-derived CDR1 and CDR2 are SGHVS and FQNEAQ. CDR3 coding DNA: TGTGCCAGCAGTTTCATCAACAGGGCCGGGGCCAACGTCCTGACTTTC. Residues: CASSFINRAGANVLTF. The full variable domain, in which reference TRBV7-8 and TRBJ2-6 provide the parts outside the CDR3, is GAGVSQSPRYKVAKRGQDVALRCDPISGHVSLFWYQQALGQGPEFLTYFQNEAQLDKSGLPSDRFFAERPEGSVSTLKIQRTQQEDSAVYLCASSFINRAGANVLTFGAGSRLTVL.

The DNA of the CDR3 is TGTGCCAGCAGAGGACAGGGGCTTTTCTACGAGCAGTACTTC. This codes for CASRGQGLFYEQYF. The V call is TRBV28, the J call TRBJ2-7, with 9 bases identical to TRBD1. Germline CDR1 is MDHEN and CDR2 is SYDVKM. V lost 6 bases, J lost 3 bases, and 6 bases stayed unmatched. This CDR3 spans 14 amino acids. The full variable domain, its missing parts supplied by reference TRBV28 and TRBJ2-7, is DVKVTQSSRYLVKRTGEKVFLECVQDMDHENMFWYRQDPGLGLRLIYFSYDVKMKEKGDIPEGYSVSREKKERFSLILESASTNQTSMYLCASRGQGLFYEQYFGPGTRLTVT.

V and J are TRBV28 and TRBJ1-1; TRBD1 matches at 7 bases. Looked up from germline, CDR1 is MDHEN and CDR2 is SYDVKM. The CDR3 extends over 14 amino acids. Trimming removed 8 bases from V and 2 bases from J; junction bases left unmatched: 8. For the CDR3, the DNA is TGTGCCAGCTTGGGGACAGAATTAAACACTGAAGCTTTCTTT. Encoded protein: CASLGTELNTEAFF.

This sequence joins TRBV10-3 and TRBJ2-5; 15 nucleotides line up with TRBD2. CDR3 size: 14 residues. Trimming at V came to 9 bases and at J to 3 bases, leaving 2 bases not matched to a gene. CDR1 ENHRY and CDR2 SYGVKD come from the germline V gene. This chain's CDR3 is CAIRTSGGEETQYF. CDR3 bases: TGTGCCATACGGACTAGCGGGGGGGAAGAGACCCAGTACTTC.

This chain links TRBV6-6 with TRBJ2-7; 9 bases agree with TRBD2. This CDR3 spans 15 amino acids. With 6 bases clipped from V and 2 bases from J, the junction kept 8 bases outside the gene matches. Germline values: CDR1 MNHNY, CDR2 SVGAGI (reference sequence). In DNA, the CDR3 is TGTGCCAGCAGCTCTGGGACTAGCTCCCCCTACGAGCAGTACTTC. Protein: CASSSGTSSPYEQYF.

The chain couples TRBV18 to TRBJ1-3; unclear D gene. Trimming took off 6 bases at V and 2 bases at J, with 17 bases between the two ends. Germline V gene sequence: CDR1 KGHSH, CDR2 LQKENI. This CDR3 region has 16 residues. The CDR3 sequence is CASSGERHSTGNTIYF. Here the CDR3 DNA reads TGTGCCAGCTCTGGTGAACGGCACTCGACTGGAAACACCATATATTTT. Based on the CDR3 plus reference TRBV18 and TRBJ1-3, the full variable domain is NAGVMQNPRHLVRRRGQEARLRCSPMKGHSHVYWYRQLPEEGLKFMVYLQKENIIDESGMPKERFSAEFPKEGPSILRIQQVVRGDSAAYFCASSGERHSTGNTIYFGEGSWLTVV.

This clone showed up just once. Other DNA sequences of this sample code for an identical CDR3. The chain links TRBV25-1 to TRBJ1-6, with D perhaps TRBD1 (5 bases). CDR3 size: 13 residues. Germline values: CDR1 MGHDK, CDR2 SYGVNS. Trimming cost V 2 bases and J 6 bases, with 5 bases left between them. Here the CDR3 DNA reads TGTGCCAGCAGTGAACAGGGTAATTCACCCCTCCACTTT. Amino acids: CASSEQGNSPLHF.

This clone has just one count. The gene calls are TRBV30 and TRBJ2-5; no definite D call. Germline V lookup: CDR1 GTSNPN, CDR2 SVGIG (reference sequence). V was pared by 4 bases and J by 2 bases, with 8 bases between. The CDR3 contains 12 residues. The CDR3, as DNA: TGTGCCTGGATGTCGGCGCAAGAGACCCAGTACTTC. Translation: CAWMSAQETQYF. Using reference TRBV30 and TRBJ2-5 for the parts outside the CDR3, the full variable domain is SQTIHQWPATLVQPVGSPLSLECTVEGTSNPNLYWYRQAAGRGLQLLFYSVGIGQISSEVPQNLSASRPQDRQFILSSKKLLLSDSGFYLCAWMSAQETQYFGPGTRLLVL.

The chain uses TRBV11-2 and TRBJ2-7, with D possibly called TRBD1 or TRBD2 (6 bases each). This CDR3 has 14 amino acids. CDR1 and CDR2 (germline): SGHAT, FQNNGV. The ends were cut back, 8 bases at V and 7 bases at J, with 21 bases in the middle. CDR3 bases: TGTGCCAGCGGTTCGGGACACCAAGGGGGGGAGCAGTACTTC. As protein: CASGSGHQGGEQYF.

This chain uses TRBV4-3 with TRBJ2-5; D possibly corresponds to TRBD2 (5 bases). This CDR3 contains 15 residues. Germline V gene lookup returns CDR1 LGHNA and CDR2 YSLEER. V lost 1 base and J lost 11, with 20 bases in between. The CDR3 region has the DNA TGCGCCAGCAGCCAAGCCTTGGTGGCCTACGGGGAGCAGTACTTC. Encoded protein: CASSQALVAYGEQYF.

The CDR3 spells CAWSPRTGPVFRGYTF. The CDR3 DNA follows: TGTGCCTGGAGTCCTAGGACAGGCCCCGTCTTTCGGGGCTACACCTTC. The chain couples TRBV30 to TRBJ1-2; 7 positions agree with TRBD1. The CDR3 runs to 16 residues. V lost 2 bases and J lost 8; bases outside the gene matches: 17. In germline, CDR1 is GTSNPN, CDR2 SVGIG (reference sequence).

V gene TRBV7-3 combines with J gene TRBJ1-2, with TRBD1 matching 7 bases. CDR1 and CDR2 (germline): SGHTA, FQGTGA. This CDR3 spans 14 amino acids. After removal of 0 bases from V and 4 bases from J, the junction contained 2 bases not matched to a gene. CDR3 bases: TGTGCCAGCAGCTTAACCCGGGACAGCTATGGCTACACCTTC. Translating it yields CASSLTRDSYGYTF.

V usage is TRBV27 and J usage is TRBJ2-1; 8 nucleotides align to TRBD2. Unmatched junction bases numbered 8, after V lost 8 bases and J lost 2 bases. Germline V gene sequence: CDR1 MNHEY, CDR2 SMNVEV (reference sequence). The CDR3 consists of 15 residues. The CDR3 loop is CASGRAGATYNEQFF. CDR3 nucleotides: TGTGCCAGCGGGCGAGCGGGAGCTACCTACAATGAGCAGTTCTTC.

The chain carries TRBV18 and TRBJ2-7, with TRBD2 as a possible D gene (5 bases). CDR3 length equals 13 residues. In germline, CDR1 is KGHSH, CDR2 LQKENI. Between the trimmed V and J ends, which lost 6 bases and 7 bases, there was a span of 16 bases. CDR3 loop: CASSSLESGEQYF. CDR3 bases: TGTGCCAGCTCTTCACTAGAATCGGGGGAGCAGTACTTC. Variable domain in full (rest from reference TRBV18 and TRBJ2-7): NAGVMQNPRHLVRRRGQEARLRCSPMKGHSHVYWYRQLPEEGLKFMVYLQKENIIDESGMPKERFSAEFPKEGPSILRIQQVVRGDSAAYFCASSSLESGEQYFGPGTRLTVT.

The V call is TRBV18, the J call TRBJ1-2; the match to TRBD1 covers 8 bases. The germline CDR1 and CDR2 sequences are KGHSH and LQKENI. The CDR3 has 19 amino acids. The trim removed 3 bases at V and 0 bases at J, leaving 15 bases unmatched. The DNA for the CDR3 is TGTGCCAGCTCACCCCCTCCGGACAGGGCCATTATAGCTAACTATGGCTACACCTTC. Protein product: CASSPPPDRAIIANYGYTF.

V is TRBV10-3 and J is TRBJ1-2; TRBD1 aligns across 8 bases. Germline V lookup: CDR1 ENHRY, CDR2 SYGVKD. This CDR3 is 11 amino acids long. With V trimmed by 11 bases and J by 7 bases, 6 bases remained unmatched. In DNA, the CDR3 is TGTGCCCTATGGACAGGGATTGGCTACACCTTC. Translation: CALWTGIGYTF.

V gene TRBV7-8 combines with J gene TRBJ2-7; no clear D gene. The germline CDR1 and CDR2 sequences are SGHVS and FQNEAQ. This CDR3 comprises 13 residues. Between the trimmed V and J ends, which lost 5 bases and 2 bases, there was a span of 10 bases. The DNA of the CDR3 is TGTGCCAGCAGCCCCCCGGCTCCCTACGAGCAGTACTTC. Its protein product is CASSPPAPYEQYF.

DNA of the CDR3: TGTGCCAGCAGCTTAATCGGCAGCTACGAGCAGTACTTC. It specifies CASSLIGSYEQYF. The rearrangement links TRBV11-1 to TRBJ2-7; D gene unclear. The CDR3 is 13 amino acids. Germline V CDR1 and CDR2: SGHAT, FQDESV (reference sequence). Deletions cut 2 bases from V and 3 bases from J, with 8 bases between. Full variable domain (missing parts from reference TRBV11-1 and TRBJ2-7): EAEVAQSPRYKITEKSQAVAFWCDPISGHATLYWYRQILGQGPELLVQFQDESVVDDSQLPKDRFSAERLKGVDSTLKIQPAELGDSAMYLCASSLIGSYEQYFGPGTRLTVT.

The count of this clone is one. This chain joins TRBV25-1 and TRBJ2-2; possible D gene TRBD1, 6 bases. This CDR3 has 13 amino acids. Germline V gene sequence: CDR1 MGHDK, CDR2 SYGVNS. V dropped 10 bases and J dropped 2 bases, with 11 bases sitting between them. CDR3: CAIRTDNTGELFF. DNA of the CDR3: TGTGCCATCCGGACAGATAACACCGGGGAGCTGTTTTTT.

Turning to this clone: Additional DNA sequences in this sample encode the identical CDR3. This rearrangement joins TRBV7-2 to TRBJ1-5; D remains ambiguous. This CDR3 spans 15 amino acids. V lost 1 base and J 0 bases, leaving 7 bases between the germline ends. Germline CDR1 SGHTA, CDR2 FQGNSA. The CDR3 region is CASSLGSLSNQPQHF. CDR3 nucleotide sequence: TGTGCCAGCAGCTTAGGGTCGCTTAGCAATCAGCCCCAGCATTTT.